This TCR beta chain was captured by sequencing in a study of T cells after yellow fever vaccination. Turning to the study itself: With SMART-Seq v4 Ultra Low Input, the fractions containing low cell numbers were prepared. Overall study findings and caveats: Most primary-vaccination clones recurred post-booster (roughly 96% CD4, around 88% CD8).

Germline CDR1 reads LNHDA; CDR2 reads SQIVND (reference sequence). The CDR3 sequence is 13 residues long. Trimming stripped 7 bases from V and 0 bases from J, with 7 bases between. Ten or more counts support this clonotype. As yet, its antigen is unknown. TCRdb passed the 5' RACE reads through MiXCR, listing each CDR3 protein once. The sample has more than 55,000 distinct CDR3 sequences; 6.5% to 9% are singletons. This chain joins TRBV19 and TRBJ2-1; D remains unclear. The TCR comes from a man aged 25 to 40 who received the YFV17D yellow fever vaccine. The input for sequencing was CD8+ T cells sorted from PBMCs, taken 15 days after the yellow fever booster vaccination. The CDR3 DNA reads TGTGCCAGTAACGGGTACTCCTACAATGAGCAGTTCTTC. Protein sequence: CASNGYSYNEQFF.